This passage covers 4 T cell receptor beta chains from one sample sequenced in a study of T cell repertoires in cytomegalovirus infection. Via MiXCR, TCRdb re-called the reads, giving one row per CDR3 protein. Here the sample spans hundreds of thousands of distinct CDR3 sequences, roughly 15% being singletons. Sequenced material: PBMCs. The receptor source for this set is a human donor in good health (CMV status not recorded). Some clones in this sample may be carry-over from other donors' samples.

This clonotype was seen a few times. This chain joins TRBV28 and TRBJ2-1, with D unresolved. Germline V gene sequence: CDR1 MDHEN, CDR2 SYDVKM. The germline V and J ends were trimmed by 5 bases and 4 bases, with 9 bases remaining between them. The CDR3 has 13 amino acids. The CDR3 loop reads CASSTTAYNEQFF. The DNA for the CDR3 is TGTGCCAGCAGTACGACGGCTTACAATGAGCAGTTCTTC. Drawing the rest from reference TRBV28 and TRBJ2-1, the complete variable domain is DVKVTQSSRYLVKRTGEKVFLECVQDMDHENMFWYRQDPGLGLRLIYFSYDVKMKEKGDIPEGYSVSREKKERFSLILESASTNQTSMYLCASSTTAYNEQFFGPGTRLTVL.

The table lists this clonotype with many counts. The rearrangement joins TRBV12-3 or TRBV12-4 to TRBJ1-1; weak D call: TRBD1 (5 bases). The V and J ends lost 3 bases and 4 bases respectively, with 30 bases between them. There are 20 residues in the CDR3. CDR3 in DNA: TGTGCCAGCAGTTTTGACCGCAGAACGGGACTGAAGATGGTGATCACTGAAGCTTTCTTT. Translation: CASSFDRRTGLKMVITEAFF.

This chain links TRBV5-6 with TRBJ2-5; D is tentatively TRBD1 or TRBD2 (5 bases each). V lost 4 bases and J 3 bases, leaving 13 bases between the germline ends. Germline loops: CDR1 SGHDT, CDR2 YYEEEE. The CDR3 is 14 amino acids. CDR3 in amino acids: CASSPGPREETQYF. Here the CDR3 DNA reads TGTGCCAGCAGCCCGGGACCAAGGGAAGAGACCCAGTACTTC.

This clonotype was seen at least ten times. J is TRBJ2-5 and V is TRBV7-2; D is perhaps TRBD2 (5 bases). CDR3 size: 13 residues. Trimming stripped 4 bases from V and 4 bases from J, with 10 bases between. Germline V gene sequence: CDR1 SGHTA, CDR2 FQGNSA. For the CDR3, the DNA is TGTGCCAGCAGCTCCGACTACGTAGAGACCCAGTACTTC. Protein sequence: CASSSDYVETQYF.